The rows below give T cell receptor beta chains drawn from one sample of a study of blood T cell repertoires in COVID-19. Assay: immunoSEQ multiplex PCR; the TCRdb copy retains only in-frame clones and omits some. The sample comprises 250,000 to 350,000 clones, 80% to 90% of which are singletons, and 2.4% rests with the top ten. Sequencing was carried out using PBMCs or T cells enriched from blood (not recorded which). Every receptor here comes from a woman under 30 who had recovered from COVID-19. The CDR3 runs from the conserved cysteine through the conserved F or W. D genes are given only for firm matches. The listing skips clone size in some rows; elsewhere it reads once, few, many or a size class.

CATAGGARETQYF TGCGCCACCGCGGGGGGGGCGCGAGAGACCCAGTACTTC - TRBJ2-5 13 TRBD2 TRBV5-1
CASSLMGQGSGYTF TGTGCCAGCAGCTTGATGGGACAGGGTTCTGGCTACACCTTC - TRBJ1-2 14 TRBD1 TRBV5-6
CASSLQYNEQFF TGCGCCAGCAGCCTTCAGTACAATGAGCAGTTCTTC - TRBJ2-1 12 - TRBV5-1
CASGLGGSGGYTF TGTGCTAGTGGTTTAGGGGGTTCTGGCGGCTACACCTTC - TRBJ1-2 13 - TRBV12-5
CASSSTRTGGYNEQFF TGTGCCAGCAGCTCAACCCGGACAGGGGGCTACAATGAGCAGTTCTTC - TRBJ2-1 16 TRBD1 TRBV7-9
CASSFRAGQETQYF TGCGCCAGCAGCTTCAGGGCGGGGCAAGAGACCCAGTACTTC - TRBJ2-5 14 - TRBV5-1
CASSQETAFYGYTF TGCGCCAGCAGCCAAGAAACAGCTTTCTATGGCTACACCTTC few TRBJ1-2 14 - TRBV4-1
CASSRPGGDETQYF TGCGCCAGCAGCCGTCCCGGGGGGGACGAGACCCAGTACTTC - TRBJ2-5 14 TRBD2 TRBV4-1
CASSWGQGGNSPLHF TGTGCCAGCAGCTGGGGACAGGGGGGGAATTCACCCCTCCACTTT - TRBJ1-6 15 TRBD1 TRBV5-4
CASRDRRREAFF TGTGCCAGCAGGGACAGGAGGAGGGAAGCTTTCTTT - TRBJ1-1 12 TRBD1 TRBV2
CASSLEGRRAFQETQYF TGCGCCAGCAGCTTGGAGGGCAGGCGGGCATTCCAAGAGACCCAGTACTTC - TRBJ2-5 17 - TRBV5-1
CASSPLYRMNTEAFF TGTGCCAGCAGTCCCCTCTACCGTATGAACACTGAAGCTTTCTTT - TRBJ1-1 15 - TRBV6-5
CASSDSSGGAWQDTQYF TGTGCCAGCAGTGATAGTAGCGGGGGGGCATGGCAAGATACGCAGTATTTT - TRBJ2-3 17 TRBD2 TRBV6-1
CASSSQGARDTQYF TGTGCCAGCAGCTCCCAGGGGGCGCGTGATACGCAGTATTTT - TRBJ2-3 14 TRBD1 TRBV5-5
CSASFPGGVFSYEQYF TGCAGTGCTAGTTTCCCGGGAGGGGTCTTCTCCTACGAGCAGTACTTC - TRBJ2-7 16 TRBD2 TRBV20-1
CASRPDEQYF TGCGCCAGCAGACCGGACGAGCAGTACTTC - TRBJ2-7 10 - TRBV5-1
CASSVVNMNTEAFF TGTGCCAGCAGTGTTGTTAACATGAACACTGAAGCTTTCTTT - TRBJ1-1 14 - TRBV2
CASSPTPPIGTNTGELFF TGTGCCAGCAGCCCAACTCCCCCCATTGGTACGAACACCGGGGAGCTGTTTTTT - TRBJ2-2 18 - TRBV3-1/TRBV3-2
CASSFSAGRSYNSPLHF TGTGCCAGCAGTTTTAGTGCAGGGAGGTCCTATAATTCACCCCTCCACTTT once TRBJ1-6 17 - TRBV28
CASTVTGGGDSPLHF TGTGCCAGCACCGTAACAGGGGGAGGCGATTCACCCCTCCACTTT - TRBJ1-6 15 TRBD1 TRBV2
CASRPRWGSHEQYF TGTGCCAGCAGACCACGTTGGGGCAGCCACGAGCAGTACTTC - TRBJ2-7 14 - TRBV27
CASSRAPGVVGELFF TGTGCCAGCAGCCGCGCCCCAGGGGTGGTGGGGGAGCTGTTTTTT - TRBJ2-2 15 - TRBV11-1
CASSAPTGNGYTF TGTGCCAGCAGTGCGCCTACAGGGAATGGCTACACCTTC - TRBJ1-2 13 - TRBV12-3/TRBV12-4
CASSQNSESGKAFF TGTGCCAGCAGCCAAAACAGTGAATCGGGGAAGGCTTTCTTT - TRBJ1-1 14 - TRBV7-9
CASSLAPAIADTQYF TGTGCCAGCAGCTTAGCGCCAGCGATCGCAGATACGCAGTATTTT - TRBJ2-3 15 - TRBV7-9
CASSVQGANQPQHF TGCGCCAGCAGTGTCCAGGGGGCGAATCAGCCCCAGCATTTT - TRBJ1-5 14 TRBD1 TRBV10-2
CASSEPDSMVYF TGTGCCAGCAGTGAACCCGACTCCATGGTTTACTTC - TRBJ2-7 12 - TRBV25-1
CASSPLAGELFF TGTGCCAGCAGCCCCCTAGCCGGGGAGCTGTTTTTT - TRBJ2-2 12 - TRBV3-1/TRBV3-2
CASSQRQLEAFF TGTGCCAGCAGCCAAAGACAGCTTGAAGCTTTCTTT - TRBJ1-1 12 - TRBV3-1/TRBV3-2
CASTSVGVYTEAFF TGTGCCAGCACCTCCGTAGGGGTGTACACTGAAGCTTTCTTT - TRBJ1-1 14 - TRBV2
CASSLVSDPNYGYTF TGTGCCAGCAGCTTGGTGTCAGATCCTAACTATGGCTACACCTTC - TRBJ1-2 15 - TRBV5-5
CASSLSGAGGYTF TGTGCCAGCAGTTTGTCAGGGGCGGGTGGCTACACCTTC - TRBJ1-2 13 - TRBV27
CASSLDGEKLFF TGTGCCAGCAGCTTGGACGGTGAAAAACTGTTTTTT few TRBJ1-4 12 - TRBV5-4
CASSLGQGGNQPQHF TGTGCCAGCAGTTTAGGGCAGGGGGGCAATCAGCCCCAGCATTTT - TRBJ1-5 15 TRBD1 TRBV28
CASSPPRVAGAGELFF TGTGCCAGCAGCCCCCCGAGAGTAGCGGGGGCCGGGGAGCTGTTTTTT - TRBJ2-2 16 TRBD2 TRBV13
CASSPSRSSGGTDTQYF TGTGCCAGCAGCCCAAGTAGGTCTAGCGGGGGTACAGATACGCAGTATTTT - TRBJ2-3 17 TRBD2 TRBV3-1/TRBV3-2
CASSQGQNNQPQHF TGTGCCAGCAGCCAGGGACAGAACAATCAGCCCCAGCATTTT - TRBJ1-5 14 TRBD1 TRBV3-1/TRBV3-2